Listed below are T cell receptor beta chains from one sample, sequenced in a study of blood T cell repertoires in COVID-19. The repertoire was sequenced with immunoSEQ multiplex PCR; TCRdb's copy has only in-frame clones and lacks some. The sample records over 100,000 clones, roughly 88% being singletons. The sequencing input was peripheral blood. The origin of the receptors is a man between 45 and 60 years old with acute or convalescent COVID-19. The CDR3 runs from the conserved cysteine through the conserved F or W. Fields, in order: V gene, D gene, J gene, clone size, CDR3 DNA, CDR3 protein. The D gene is left open where the match is weak. The listing skips clone size in some rows; elsewhere it reads once, few, many or a size class.

V: TRBV6-5; D: -; J: TRBJ1-1; size: -; DNA: TGTGCCAGTGATGTAGCGCCTCTCGGCACTGAAGCTTTCTTT; CDR3: CASDVAPLGTEAFF
V: TRBV18; D: -; J: TRBJ2-1; size: few; DNA: TGTGCCAGCTCACCATTACGGAGTGAGCAGTTCTTC; CDR3: CASSPLRSEQFF
V: TRBV18; D: -; J: TRBJ2-3; size: -; DNA: TGTGCCAGCTCACCTCCCAGGGGAAAGAGCACAGATACGCAGTATTTT; CDR3: CASSPPRGKSTDTQYF
V: TRBV11-2; D: TRBD2; J: TRBJ2-3; size: -; DNA: TGTGCCAGCAGCCGCTTCACGGTGACTAGCGGCACAGATACGCAGTATTTT; CDR3: CASSRFTVTSGTDTQYF
V: TRBV18; D: -; J: TRBJ2-4; size: -; DNA: TGTGCCAGCTCACCTCCGGGACTGGGGGCCAAAAACATTCAGTACTTC; CDR3: CASSPPGLGAKNIQYF
V: TRBV5-4; D: -; J: TRBJ2-5; size: -; DNA: TGTGCCAGCATAGGGGGGGCTAACCAAGAGACCCAGTACTTC; CDR3: CASIGGANQETQYF
V: TRBV2; D: -; J: TRBJ1-1; size: -; DNA: TGTGCCAGCACCATCCGGTCTAGAAACACTGAAGCTTTCTTT; CDR3: CASTIRSRNTEAFF
V: TRBV27; D: -; J: TRBJ2-7; size: -; DNA: TGTGCCAGCAGTTTATCGGACAGAGCCTACGAGCAGTACTTC; CDR3: CASSLSDRAYEQYF
V: TRBV5-6; D: TRBD1; J: TRBJ2-3; size: -; DNA: TGTGCCAGCAGCTTGGGAGGGGGCTTCGCCACAGATACGCAGTATTTT; CDR3: CASSLGGGFATDTQYF
V: TRBV5-6; D: TRBD1; J: TRBJ1-4; size: -; DNA: TGTGCCAGCAGTCCTACCGGGACAGGGGGTGAAAAACTGTTTTTT; CDR3: CASSPTGTGGEKLFF
V: TRBV6-5; D: TRBD1; J: TRBJ2-7; size: few; DNA: TGTGCCAGCCGGCGGACAGGGAGTTACGAGCAGTACTTC; CDR3: CASRRTGSYEQYF
V: TRBV28; D: -; J: TRBJ2-7; size: -; DNA: TGTGCCAGCACAAACACCTACGAGCAGTACTTC; CDR3: CASTNTYEQYF
V: TRBV11-3; D: -; J: TRBJ2-2; size: -; DNA: TGTGCCAGCAGCGCTCCGTCTCGGGGCACCGGGGAGCTGTTTTTT; CDR3: CASSAPSRGTGELFF
V: TRBV3-1/TRBV3-2; D: -; J: TRBJ1-1; size: -; DNA: TGTGCCAGCAGGCAAAAGGGGATAGGGCTGAACACTGAAGCTTTCTTT; CDR3: CASRQKGIGLNTEAFF